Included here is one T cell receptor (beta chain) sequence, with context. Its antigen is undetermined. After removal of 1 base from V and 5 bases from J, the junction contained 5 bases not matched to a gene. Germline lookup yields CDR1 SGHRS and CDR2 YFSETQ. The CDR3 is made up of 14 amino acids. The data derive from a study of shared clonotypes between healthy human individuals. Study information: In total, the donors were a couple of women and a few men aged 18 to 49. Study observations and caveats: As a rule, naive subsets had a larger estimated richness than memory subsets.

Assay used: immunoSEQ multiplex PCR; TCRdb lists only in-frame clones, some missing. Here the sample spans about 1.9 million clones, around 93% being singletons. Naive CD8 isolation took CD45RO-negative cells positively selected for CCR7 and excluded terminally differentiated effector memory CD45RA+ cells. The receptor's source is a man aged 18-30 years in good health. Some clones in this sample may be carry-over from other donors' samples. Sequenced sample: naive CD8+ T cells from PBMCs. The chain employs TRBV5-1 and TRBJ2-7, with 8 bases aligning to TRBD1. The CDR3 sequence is CASSLRDRGDEQYF. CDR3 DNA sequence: TGCGCCAGCAGCTTGCGAGACAGGGGTGACGAGCAGTACTTC.